This TCR beta chain derives from a study of response to subunit inactivated influenza vaccine. Germline CDR1 and CDR2: LGHNA and YSLEER. The CDR3 extends over 14 amino acids. V was trimmed by 0 bases and J by 7 bases, leaving 13 bases between them. General observations from the study: Each seasonal flu vaccination may recruit only limited new T cells, authors suggested.

This clonotype was counted a few times. Its antigen is unidentified. TCRdb re-called the RT-PCR reads through MiXCR, storing one row per CDR3 protein. In the table there are over 150,000 distinct CDR3 sequences, about a tenth of which are singletons. This clonotype was sampled from a man in his forties or fifties who received an inactivated influenza vaccine. Specimen: non-naive T cells sorted from PBMCs, collected more than 35 days after vaccination. This chain uses TRBV4-3 with TRBJ2-7; the D is unclear. The CDR3 sequence: CASSQELQSWEQYF. The CDR3 DNA is TGCGCCAGCAGCCAAGAGCTCCAGTCTTGGGAGCAGTACTTC.